This passage covers 23 T cell receptor beta chains from one sample sequenced in a study of blood T cell repertoires in COVID-19. Assay: immunoSEQ multiplex PCR; the TCRdb copy retains only in-frame clones and omits some. This table holds about 160,000 clones, 92% found once. The sample taken for sequencing was peripheral blood. Receptors were obtained from a man aged 25-45 years with COVID-19, enrolled during active disease.

This chain links TRBV7-2 with TRBJ1-2, with a possible D match to TRBD1 (6 bases). The CDR3 runs 16 residues. Germline V CDR1 and CDR2: SGHTA, FQGNSA. Trimming cost V 0 bases and J 2 bases, with 13 bases left between them. CDR3 region: CASSLAPGQQNYGYTF. The CDR3, as DNA: TGTGCCAGCAGCTTAGCCCCGGGACAACAGAACTATGGCTACACCTTC. Complete variable domain (other parts from reference TRBV7-2 and TRBJ1-2): GAGVSQSPSNKVTEKGKDVELRCDPISGHTALYWYRQSLGQGLEFLIYFQGNSAPDKSGLPSDRFSAERTGGSVSTLTIQRTQQEDSAVYLCASSLAPGQQNYGYTFGSGTRLTVV.

This chain links TRBV5-1 with TRBJ2-7, with 7 bases identical to TRBD2. Trimming at V came to 0 bases and at J to 0 bases, leaving 3 bases not matched to a gene. This CDR3 has 15 residues. Germline-derived CDR1 and CDR2 are SGHRS and YFSETQ. Here the CDR3 reads CASSLVTGGSYEQYF. CDR3 nucleotides: TGCGCCAGCAGCTTGGTGACGGGAGGCTCCTACGAGCAGTACTTC.

As DNA, the CDR3 is TGTGCCAGCAGTTTGGAGGACCTCCCATGGGGAGCTTTCTTT. This codes for CASSLEDLPWGAFF. The V gene is TRBV2, the J gene TRBJ1-1, with no clear D. This CDR3 has 14 amino acids. V dropped 5 bases and J dropped 10 bases, with 20 bases sitting between them. Germline loops: CDR1 SNHLY, CDR2 FYNNEI.

The chain employs TRBV24-1 and TRBJ2-3; the match to TRBD1 covers 8 bases. V shed 2 bases and J 4 bases; nucleotides not matched to a gene: 7. The CDR3 loop spans 16 amino acids. The germline gives CDR1 KGHDR, CDR2 SFDVKD. The CDR3 DNA reads TGTGCCACCAGTGATTCCGGACAGGGTTTACCAGATACGCAGTATTTT. Encoded protein: CATSDSGQGLPDTQYF.

This sequence joins TRBV27 and TRBJ2-4, with 9 bases matching TRBD2. Germline CDR1 MNHEY, CDR2 SMNVEV (reference sequence). This CDR3 has 18 residues. The ends lost 2 bases at V and 1 base at J; junction bases unmatched: 9. The CDR3 spells CASSLRGAGGGAKNIQYF. DNA for the CDR3: TGTGCCAGCAGTTTACGGGGCGCGGGAGGGGGGGCCAAAAACATTCAGTACTTC.

The genes are TRBV25-1 and TRBJ1-2; D is ambiguous. V lost 2 bases and J 4 bases, leaving 14 bases between the germline ends. The CDR3 runs to 15 residues. In germline, CDR1 is MGHDK, CDR2 SYGVNS. CDR3 sequence: CASSEQSPGVYGYTF. The CDR3 DNA is TGTGCCAGCAGTGAACAGAGCCCAGGTGTCTATGGCTACACCTTC.

The V and J genes are TRBV3-1 (or the pseudogene TRBV3-2) and TRBJ1-1, with 7 bases aligning to TRBD1. There are 12 residues in the CDR3. Trimming took 7 bases from V and 7 from J; bases not matched to a gene: 6. Germline V CDR1 and CDR2: LGHDT, YNNKEL (reference sequence). This CDR3 reads CASNRGGSEAFF. Here the CDR3 DNA reads TGTGCCAGCAACAGGGGAGGTAGTGAAGCTTTCTTT.

This sequence joins TRBV13 and TRBJ2-2, with D unclear. There are 16 residues in the CDR3. Germline V gives CDR1 PRHDT, CDR2 FYEKMQ (reference sequence). Trimming left V 1 base short and J 0 bases short, with 9 bases between. CDR3 loop: CASSLAPAANTGELFF. CDR3 in DNA: TGTGCCAGCAGCTTAGCCCCCGCGGCGAACACCGGGGAGCTGTTTTTT.

The chain couples TRBV6-5 to TRBJ1-1; a possible D gene is TRBD1 (5 bases). Germline V gene lookup returns CDR1 MNHEY and CDR2 SVGAGI. Trimming left V 6 bases short and J 0 bases short, with 11 bases between. CDR3 length: 14 amino acids. Here the CDR3 reads CASSAQGLNTEAFF. In DNA, the CDR3 is TGTGCCAGCAGCGCCCAGGGCCTGAACACTGAAGCTTTCTTT.

This chain connects TRBV4-2 to TRBJ2-6; 7 nucleotides align to TRBD2. Germline V gene lookup returns CDR1 LGHNA and CDR2 YNFKEQ. The CDR3 has 15 amino acids. Losses at the gene ends were 4 bases for V and 8 bases for J; bases not matched to a gene: 8. The CDR3 DNA follows: TGTGCCAGCAGCCTAGGGAGGGGTGAGTCCAACGTCCTGACTTTC. Encoded protein: CASSLGRGESNVLTF.

The V call is TRBV2, the J call TRBJ2-1; 13 nucleotides match TRBD2. The length of the CDR3 is 15 residues. CDR1 is SNHLY, CDR2 FYNNEI, per germline. The V and J ends lost 4 bases and 9 bases, in that order; junction bases with no gene match: 6. The CDR3 protein is CASSVTSGGGIEQFF. The CDR3 nucleotides are TGTGCCAGCAGTGTCACTAGCGGGGGGGGGATTGAGCAGTTCTTC.

This chain joins TRBV5-6 and TRBJ2-2, with D possibly being TRBD2 (6 bases). Germline V gene lookup returns CDR1 SGHDT and CDR2 YYEEEE. Trimming stripped 0 bases from V and 1 base from J, with 10 bases between. CDR3 size: 16 residues. CDR3 sequence: CASSLGRAGNTGELFF. CDR3 DNA sequence: TGTGCCAGCAGCTTGGGGAGGGCAGGGAACACCGGGGAGCTGTTTTTT.

The chain uses TRBV2 and TRBJ1-3, with D uncertain. CDR3 length: 14 amino acids. Germline CDR1 is SNHLY and CDR2 is FYNNEI. The germline V and J ends were trimmed by 8 bases and 0 bases, with 11 bases remaining between them. Here the CDR3 DNA reads TGTGCCAGCGACCTACAGTTCTCTGGAAACACCATATATTTT. Translating gives CASDLQFSGNTIYF.

This chain links TRBV7-2 with TRBJ1-2; no firm D call. Trimming removed 1 base at V and 6 bases at J, with 9 bases between. Germline V gene sequence: CDR1 SGHTA, CDR2 FQGNSA. This CDR3 has 13 amino acids. The CDR3 coding sequence is TGTGCCAGCAGCTTAGGGCCTCAGGATGGCTACACCTTC. Translated: CASSLGPQDGYTF.

The rearrangement links TRBV6-5 to TRBJ1-2; D unclear. CDR1 and CDR2 (germline): MNHEY, SVGAGI. The CDR3 has 15 amino acids. V was pared by 0 bases and J by 4 bases, with 12 bases between. CDR3 DNA: TGTGCCAGCAGTTACTCGACGGCGGCGGTCTATGGCTACACCTTC. Residues: CASSYSTAAVYGYTF.

This clone is a singleton in its sample. CDR3 DNA: TGTGCCAGCAGCCAACGACAGGCAGGCTATGGCTACACCTTC. Translated: CASSQRQAGYGYTF. This chain links TRBV3-1 (or the pseudogene TRBV3-2) with TRBJ1-2; D possibly corresponds to TRBD1 (6 bases). V was clipped by 2 bases and J by 4 bases, with 11 bases between them. The CDR3 is 14 residues long. Germline lookup yields CDR1 LGHDT and CDR2 YNNKEL (reference sequence).

J is TRBJ1-1 and V is TRBV7-8; D is unresolved. The CDR3 is made up of 13 amino acids. The V end lost 2 bases, the J end lost 5 bases, and 9 bases lay between the germline ends. Per germline, CDR1 SGHVS and CDR2 FQNEAQ. The CDR3 protein is CASSLRLETEAFF. The CDR3 DNA reads TGTGCCAGCAGCTTAAGGCTAGAGACTGAAGCTTTCTTT.

This clone has only one observation. The chain has TRBV19 and TRBJ1-1; possible D gene TRBD1, 6 bases. The V gene lost 6 bases and the J gene lost 1 base, with 15 bases spanning the gap. The germline CDR1 and CDR2 sequences are LNHDA and SQIVND (reference sequence). This CDR3 region has 15 residues. CDR3 DNA: TGTGCCAGTAGCAACCCCCAGGGGACGAACACTGAAGCTTTCTTT. Amino acids: CASSNPQGTNTEAFF.

The chain is built from TRBV12-3 or TRBV12-4 and TRBJ2-2, with TRBD2 as a possible D gene (6 bases). The CDR3 is 13 residues long. V lost 3 bases and J lost 6, with 8 bases in between. CDR3 DNA: TGTGCCAGCAGTTTGTCGGGAGCCGGGGAGCTGTTTTTT. Protein sequence: CASSLSGAGELFF.

The chain carries TRBV7-2 and TRBJ1-6; D is perhaps TRBD1 (6 bases). Trimming removed 5 bases at V and 7 bases at J, with 15 bases between. Per the germline V gene, CDR1 is SGHTA and CDR2 is FQGNSA. This CDR3 has 15 amino acids. The CDR3 loop reads CASSPNTGTNSPLHF. Here the CDR3 DNA reads TGTGCCAGCAGCCCTAACACAGGGACAAATTCACCCCTCCACTTT.

The CDR3 sequence is CSVRNSPTYEQYF. The CDR3 DNA reads as TGCAGCGTTAGAAACTCTCCTACCTACGAGCAGTACTTC. The chain joins TRBV29-1 to TRBJ2-7; D is unclear. The germline V gene encodes CDR1 SQVTM and CDR2 ANQGSEA. V was cut by 5 bases and J by 2 bases, with 13 bases left in between. CDR3 size: 13 residues.

The chain links TRBV5-1 to TRBJ2-1, with 15 bases aligning to TRBD2. CDR1 and CDR2 from the germline V gene are SGHRS and YFSETQ. V was clipped by 2 bases and J by 12 bases; unmatched bases: 3. The CDR3 is made up of 14 amino acids. DNA of the CDR3: TGCGCCAGCAGCTTAGTGGGACTAGCGGGAGGGCAGTTCTTC. It is translated as CASSLVGLAGGQFF.

This chain uses TRBV29-1 with TRBJ2-1; D might be TRBD2 (5 bases). The germline V gene has CDR1 SQVTM and CDR2 ANQGSEA. Trimming removed 4 bases from V and 5 bases from J, with 12 bases in between. CDR3 length: 13 amino acids. The DNA for the CDR3 is TGCAGCGTTGCCCCGCGGGCCGACAATGAGCAGTTCTTC. Amino acid sequence: CSVAPRADNEQFF.